This TCR beta chain was identified in a study of blood T cell repertoires in COVID-19. Study as a whole: Italy, Spain and the United States were the sources of the convalescent and acute COVID-19 samples. From T cells, B-cell-depleted T cells, or PBMCs came the material, which was cDNA or gDNA.

Authors' analysis steps: Reference gene primer amplification gave nucleated cell count estimates. The method was immunoSEQ multiplex PCR; TCRdb's version includes in-frame clones alone and lacks a portion of them. The V and J calls and clone size come from that table; D and trimming were worked out from the DNA. The sample includes approximately 240,000 clones, around 80% of them seen just once. CDR1 and CDR2 from the germline V gene are LGHDT and YNNKEL (reference sequence). The CDR3 sequence is 14 residues long. The V end lost 4 bases, the J end lost 4 bases, and 13 bases lay between the germline ends.

This TCR was sampled from a middle-aged woman with active or convalescent COVID-19. The chain is built from TRBV3-1 (or the pseudogene TRBV3-2) and TRBJ1-1; unclear D gene. The sample taken for sequencing was peripheral blood. DNA for the CDR3: TGTGCCAGCAGCCCGAGAGTGGTCGGCACTGAAGCTTTCTTT. Protein: CASSPRVVGTEAFF.